These 20 T cell receptor beta chains were sequenced from one sample in a study of blood T cell repertoires in COVID-19. This table comes from immunoSEQ multiplex PCR, and its TCRdb copy is limited to in-frame clones, with some not included. Counted here are roughly 110,000 clones, roughly 81% occurring once; the ten biggest clones make up around 9.3%. Sequencing was done on a sample of peripheral blood. These receptors were collected from a human donor in a cohort sampled during active COVID-19.

The chain combines TRBV30 with TRBJ1-1; a possible D gene is TRBD1 (6 bases). Trimming shortened V by 1 base and J by 3 bases, and 12 bases separated the two germline ends. Looked up from germline, CDR1 is GTSNPN and CDR2 is SVGIG (reference sequence). The CDR3 spans 14 residues. CDR3 sequence reads: CAWSGWDTYTEAFF. The DNA for the CDR3 is TGTGCCTGGAGTGGGTGGGACACGTACACTGAAGCTTTCTTT.

This chain's CDR3 is CASILTPGGSGQPQHF. The CDR3 nucleotides are TGTGCCAGCATTCTAACACCGGGGGGCTCGGGACAGCCCCAGCATTTT. This chain links TRBV6-4 with TRBJ1-5, with a possible D match to TRBD1 (6 bases). Germline V gives CDR1 MRHNA, CDR2 SNTAGT. V was clipped by 7 bases and J by 7 bases, with 23 bases between them. CDR3 length equals 16 residues.

This clone was recorded once. The chain couples TRBV7-2 to TRBJ2-7; 10 bases agree with TRBD1. From germline, CDR1 is SGHTA and CDR2 FQGNSA. The length of the CDR3 is 16 residues. The ends lost 4 bases at V and 2 bases at J; junction bases unmatched: 8. The CDR3 nucleotides read TGTGCCAGCAGCTCGCCCGGGACAGGGGTAACCTACGAGCAGTACTTC. The encoded protein is CASSSPGTGVTYEQYF.

This chain joins TRBV5-1 and TRBJ1-2; TRBD1 matches 8 bases. The CDR3 sequence is 15 residues long. With V trimmed by 4 bases and J by 1 base, 6 bases remained unmatched. CDR1 is SGHRS, CDR2 YFSETQ, per germline. As DNA, the CDR3 is TGCGCCAGCAGCCCCGGACAGGGTGTTAACTATGGCTACACCTTC. This gives the protein CASSPGQGVNYGYTF. The full variable domain, its missing parts supplied by reference TRBV5-1 and TRBJ1-2, is KAGVTQTPRYLIKTRGQQVTLSCSPISGHRSVSWYQQTPGQGLQFLFEYFSETQRNKGNFPGRFSGRQFSNSRSEMNVSTLELGDSALYLCASSPGQGVNYGYTFGSGTRLTVV.

V usage is TRBV7-3 and J usage is TRBJ2-7, with D perhaps matching TRBD1 (6 bases). Trimming took off 1 base at V and 2 bases at J, with 9 bases between the two ends. The CDR3 is 14 amino acids. The germline V gene encodes CDR1 SGHTA and CDR2 FQGTGA. CDR3 sequence (DNA): TGTGCCAGCAGCTTAAGGGACAACCCCTACGAGCAGTACTTC. Its protein is CASSLRDNPYEQYF.

In its sample, this clone ranks as medium-sized. CDR3 coding DNA: TGTGCCAGCAGTAGCCGGGACACGCAGTACTTC. Translation: CASSSRDTQYF. This rearrangement joins TRBV6-5 to TRBJ2-7; weak D call: TRBD1 (6 bases). Germline V gene sequence: CDR1 MNHEY, CDR2 SVGAGI. The CDR3 contains 11 residues. The V gene lost 5 bases and the J gene lost 9 bases, with 11 bases spanning the gap.

The CDR3 spells CASSWGSGTPNEQFF. The CDR3 nucleotides read TGTGCCAGCAGCTGGGGGAGCGGGACGCCCAATGAGCAGTTCTTC. The chain combines TRBV5-5 with TRBJ2-1; 7 nucleotides agree with TRBD2. Germline CDR1 is SGHKS and CDR2 is YYEKEE (reference sequence). The CDR3 consists of 15 residues. Trimming at V came to 3 bases and at J to 6 bases, leaving 9 bases not matched to a gene.

The gene calls are TRBV11-3 and TRBJ2-5; TRBD1 is a possible D gene (5 bases). CDR1 and CDR2 (germline): SGHNT, YENEEA. V was pared by 5 bases and J by 0 bases, with 16 bases between. The CDR3 consists of 16 residues. In DNA form, the CDR3 reads TGTGCCAGCAGCCGAAGATCTGGGGCTTACCAAGAGACCCAGTACTTC. This translates into CASSRRSGAYQETQYF.

The chain links TRBV6-2 or TRBV6-3 to TRBJ1-5; D is unclear. From germline, CDR1 is MNHEY and CDR2 SVGEGT. The length of the CDR3 is 14 residues. V was clipped by 0 bases and J by 4 bases, with 7 bases between them. CDR3 coding DNA: TGTGCCAGCAGTTACTCGGGCGGGAATCAGCCCCAGCATTTT. Protein: CASSYSGGNQPQHF.

The gene calls are TRBV2 and TRBJ2-2, with 13 bases matching TRBD2. After removal of 6 bases from V and 5 bases from J, the junction contained 9 bases not matched to a gene. Germline CDR1 is SNHLY and CDR2 is FYNNEI. The CDR3 length is 17 residues. For the CDR3, the DNA is TGTGCCAGCAGGGAACTAGCGGGGGGGCTAATAACCGGGGAGCTGTTTTTT. It translates to CASRELAGGLITGELFF.

This chain uses TRBV11-2 with TRBJ2-7; the D gene is possibly TRBD2 (7 bases). V was clipped by 6 bases and J by 4 bases, with 13 bases between them. This CDR3 contains 13 residues. CDR1 and CDR2 (germline): SGHAT, FQNNGV. As DNA, the CDR3 is TGTGCCAGCAGGGGGGGGCCATCTTACGAGCAGTACTTC. As protein: CASRGGPSYEQYF.

J is TRBJ2-1 and V is TRBV19; 12 bases map to TRBD2. This CDR3 has 12 amino acids. V was pared by 8 bases and J by 11 bases, with 4 bases of the junction left unmatched. The V gene's germline CDR1 is LNHDA and CDR2 SQIVND (reference sequence). The CDR3 nucleotides read TGTGCCAGTGCTAGCGGGGGGGCGCAGCAGTTCTTC. Translating it yields CASASGGAQQFF.

This clone turned up a few times. This chain connects TRBV20-1 to TRBJ2-5; D ambiguous. The V end was cut by 6 bases, the J end by 0 bases, with 2 bases between. The CDR3 loop spans 10 amino acids. Germline V gene data show CDR1 as DFQATT and CDR2 as SNEGSKA (reference sequence). The CDR3 DNA sequence: TGCAGTGCCTACCAAGAGACCCAGTACTTC. Amino acids: CSAYQETQYF.

The chain is built from TRBV4-3 and TRBJ2-1, with 11 bases matching TRBD2. V was pared by 0 bases and J by 7 bases, with 8 bases of the junction left unmatched. The germline gives CDR1 LGHNA, CDR2 YSLEER. There are 17 residues in the CDR3. The CDR3 DNA reads TGCGCCAGCAGCCAAGACGGGGTAGCGGGGGGGCATAATGAGCAGTTCTTC. Translating gives CASSQDGVAGGHNEQFF.

The chain has TRBV29-1 and TRBJ1-1; no definite D call. The CDR3 runs 13 residues. The germline CDR1 and CDR2 sequences are SQVTM and ANQGSEA. V lost 1 base to trimming and J lost 5 bases, with 11 bases between them. CDR3 region: CSVEGGARTEAFF. CDR3 bases: TGCAGCGTTGAAGGGGGAGCCCGGACTGAAGCTTTCTTT.

This clone was seen only a few times. The rearrangement uses TRBV5-1 and TRBJ1-1; TRBD1 is a possible D gene (6 bases). CDR1 is SGHRS, CDR2 YFSETQ, per germline. This CDR3 is built from 13 residues. V lost 1 base and J 8 bases, leaving 12 bases between the germline ends. The CDR3 sequence: CASSLWGQREAFF. Written as DNA, the CDR3 is TGCGCCAGCAGCTTGTGGGGGCAGCGAGAAGCTTTCTTT.

This chain joins TRBV3-1 (or the pseudogene TRBV3-2) and TRBJ2-7; the match to TRBD1 covers 8 bases. Germline CDR1 LGHDT, CDR2 YNNKEL (reference sequence). The V and J ends lost 4 bases and 1 base, in that order; junction bases with no gene match: 6. This CDR3 comprises 15 residues. The CDR3 nucleotides are TGTGCCAGCAGCCTCGCGACAGGGGAGTCCTACGAGCAGTACTTC. Translated, it gives CASSLATGESYEQYF.

The chain employs TRBV7-9 and TRBJ2-7; 7 bases match TRBD1. CDR1 and CDR2 (germline): SEHNR, FQNEAQ (reference sequence). V lost 5 bases and J lost 1; bases outside the gene matches: 5. There are 14 residues in the CDR3. The DNA of the CDR3 is TGTGCCAGCAGCCGACCGGGACAGTCCTACGAGCAGTACTTC. Its protein product is CASSRPGQSYEQYF.

The chain has TRBV7-9 and TRBJ2-5; TRBD2 is a possible D gene (7 bases). The CDR3 totals 14 residues. Germline V gene lookup returns CDR1 SEHNR and CDR2 FQNEAQ (reference sequence). Trimming pared 3 bases from V and 3 bases from J, leaving 11 bases between. The CDR3 region has the DNA TGTGCCAGCAGCTTTTCGGGGGGCAAAGAGACCCAGTACTTC. As protein: CASSFSGGKETQYF. Drawing the rest from reference TRBV7-9 and TRBJ2-5, the complete variable domain is DTGVSQNPRHKITKRGQNVTFRCDPISEHNRLYWYRQTLGQGPEFLTYFQNEAQLEKSRLLSDRFSAERPKGSFSTLEIQRTEQGDSAMYLCASSFSGGKETQYFGPGTRLLVL.

The V and J genes are TRBV4-1 and TRBJ2-1; 9 bases are shared with TRBD2. Germline V gene lookup returns CDR1 MGHRA and CDR2 YSYEKL. V lost 2 bases, J lost 6 bases, and 14 bases stayed unmatched. This CDR3 has 18 residues. CDR3 amino acids: CASSQPFALAGAGNEQFF. The CDR3 bases are TGCGCCAGCAGCCAACCTTTTGCCTTAGCGGGAGCCGGCAATGAGCAGTTCTTC.